This is a list of T cell receptor beta chains from one sample in a study of response to subunit inactivated influenza vaccine. Using its own MiXCR run on the RT-PCR reads, TCRdb lists one record per CDR3 protein. The table includes about 800,000 distinct CDR3 sequences, less than 25% detected once. Sequences were derived from PBMCs from blood, sampled 5 to 6 days after vaccination. These TCRs come from a man over 45 who received an inactivated influenza vaccine. Both conserved end residues are part of each CDR3. The order of the fields is V gene, D gene, J gene, clone size, CDR3 protein, CDR3 DNA. A D gene is named only where the DNA matches it firmly. Clone sizes are given selectively: once, few, many, or a class where the clone is expanded.

v_gene: TRBV12-3/TRBV12-4; d_gene: TRBD2; j_gene: TRBJ2-1; abundance: few; CDR3aa: CASKQAGRYNEQFF; CDR3nt: TGTGCCAGCAAACAAGCGGGGCGATACAATGAGCAGTTCTTC
v_gene: TRBV27; d_gene: TRBD1; j_gene: TRBJ2-5; abundance: -; CDR3aa: CASSRQGTLYQETQYF; CDR3nt: TGTGCCAGCAGTAGACAGGGCACCCTGTACCAAGAGACCCAGTACTTC
v_gene: TRBV5-6; d_gene: TRBD2; j_gene: TRBJ2-1; abundance: many; CDR3aa: CASSLGGLAALRAQFF; CDR3nt: TGTGCCAGCAGCTTGGGGGGACTAGCGGCCCTAAGGGCGCAGTTCTTC
v_gene: TRBV6-2/TRBV6-3; d_gene: -; j_gene: TRBJ2-5; abundance: few; CDR3aa: CASSSRWRQETQYF; CDR3nt: TGTGCCAGCAGTTCCAGGTGGAGGCAAGAGACCCAGTACTTC
v_gene: TRBV7-6; d_gene: TRBD1; j_gene: TRBJ2-7; abundance: -; CDR3aa: CASSYRTGFYEQYF; CDR3nt: TGTGCCAGCAGCTACCGGACAGGGTTCTACGAGCAGTACTTC
v_gene: TRBV12-3/TRBV12-4; d_gene: TRBD1; j_gene: TRBJ2-1; abundance: -; CDR3aa: CASTEGTGVQFF; CDR3nt: TGTGCCAGCACCGAGGGGACAGGGGTTCAGTTCTTC
v_gene: TRBV12-3/TRBV12-4; d_gene: TRBD2; j_gene: TRBJ2-1; abundance: -; CDR3aa: CASSLYSGGAYNEQFF; CDR3nt: TGTGCCAGCAGTCTATATAGCGGGGGGGCGTACAATGAGCAGTTCTTC
v_gene: TRBV5-1; d_gene: -; j_gene: TRBJ1-2; abundance: few; CDR3aa: CASSLPGTPYGYTF; CDR3nt: TGCGCCAGCAGCTTACCCGGGACGCCGTATGGCTACACCTTC
v_gene: TRBV4-2; d_gene: -; j_gene: TRBJ2-7; abundance: few; CDR3aa: CASSQGVGTVGSEQYF; CDR3nt: TGTGCCAGCAGCCAAGGGGTGGGGACTGTCGGCTCCGAGCAGTACTTC
v_gene: TRBV3-1; d_gene: TRBD1; j_gene: TRBJ1-3; abundance: few; CDR3aa: CASSQGRTGSGNTIYF; CDR3nt: TGTGCCAGCAGCCAAGGCCGGACAGGCTCTGGAAACACCATATATTTT
v_gene: TRBV3-1; d_gene: TRBD2; j_gene: TRBJ2-2; abundance: -; CDR3aa: CAFSPGLAGGRLVGELFF; CDR3nt: TGTGCCTTCAGTCCGGGACTAGCGGGGGGGCGATTGGTCGGGGAGCTGTTTTTT
v_gene: TRBV5-1; d_gene: -; j_gene: TRBJ2-2; abundance: -; CDR3aa: CASSATLPQSPGELFF; CDR3nt: TGCGCCAGCAGCGCGACGCTCCCACAGTCACCCGGGGAGCTGTTTTTT
v_gene: TRBV7-8; d_gene: -; j_gene: TRBJ1-3; abundance: few; CDR3aa: CASSLLGQATSGNTIYF; CDR3nt: TGTGCCAGCAGCTTATTGGGTCAGGCGACCTCTGGAAACACCATATATTTT
v_gene: TRBV7-8; d_gene: TRBD1; j_gene: TRBJ2-1; abundance: many; CDR3aa: CASSFGQGAYNEQFF; CDR3nt: TGTGCCAGCAGCTTTGGGCAGGGGGCCTACAATGAGCAGTTCTTC
v_gene: TRBV20-1; d_gene: TRBD2; j_gene: TRBJ2-7; abundance: few; CDR3aa: CSAHNRTSYEQYF; CDR3nt: TGCAGTGCTCATAATAGGACTAGCTACGAGCAGTACTTC
v_gene: TRBV6-1; d_gene: TRBD2; j_gene: TRBJ2-5; abundance: few; CDR3aa: CASRQGTSVGETQYF; CDR3nt: TGTGCCAGCAGACAAGGGACTAGCGTGGGCGAGACCCAGTACTTC
v_gene: TRBV6-2/TRBV6-3; d_gene: -; j_gene: TRBJ2-1; abundance: -; CDR3aa: CASIMGHSYNEQFF; CDR3nt: TGTGCCAGCATTATGGGGCACAGTTACAATGAGCAGTTCTTC
v_gene: TRBV6-1; d_gene: -; j_gene: TRBJ2-7; abundance: -; CDR3aa: CASSEQRSYEQYF; CDR3nt: TGTGCCAGCAGTGAACAGCGCTCCTACGAGCAGTACTTC
v_gene: TRBV7-8; d_gene: TRBD1; j_gene: TRBJ2-2; abundance: -; CDR3aa: CASGRTGEAGELFF; CDR3nt: TGTGCCAGCGGGCGGACAGGGGAGGCCGGGGAGCTGTTTTTT
v_gene: TRBV6-2/TRBV6-3; d_gene: TRBD2; j_gene: TRBJ2-5; abundance: few; CDR3aa: CASNVAGRPQETQYF; CDR3nt: TGTGCCAGCAACGTAGCGGGGCGACCCCAAGAGACCCAGTACTTC
v_gene: TRBV5-1; d_gene: -; j_gene: TRBJ2-5; abundance: few; CDR3aa: CASSLGTLREETQYF; CDR3nt: TGCGCCAGCAGCTTGGGAACTCTCCGGGAAGAGACCCAGTACTTC
v_gene: TRBV6-1; d_gene: TRBD1; j_gene: TRBJ2-1; abundance: many; CDR3aa: CASSDRAYNEQFF; CDR3nt: TGTGCCAGCTCCGACAGGGCCTACAATGAGCAGTTCTTC
v_gene: TRBV7-9; d_gene: -; j_gene: TRBJ2-7; abundance: many; CDR3aa: CASSYKYEQYF; CDR3nt: TGTGCCAGCAGCTATAAATACGAGCAGTACTTC
v_gene: TRBV20-1; d_gene: TRBD1; j_gene: TRBJ1-1; abundance: few; CDR3aa: CSAGGDRGNTEAFF; CDR3nt: TGCAGTGCTGGGGGAGACAGGGGTAACACTGAAGCTTTCTTT
v_gene: TRBV7-2; d_gene: -; j_gene: TRBJ1-2; abundance: -; CDR3aa: CASSLAPSGYTF; CDR3nt: TGTGCCAGCAGCTTAGCGCCGAGTGGCTACACCTTC
v_gene: TRBV6-2/TRBV6-3; d_gene: TRBD1; j_gene: TRBJ2-5; abundance: -; CDR3aa: CASSPPRQGSSETQYF; CDR3nt: TGTGCCAGCAGCCCCCCCCGACAGGGTTCGTCAGAGACCCAGTACTTC
v_gene: TRBV20-1; d_gene: -; j_gene: TRBJ2-5; abundance: -; CDR3aa: CSAIHRETQYF; CDR3nt: TGCAGTGCTATACATAGGGAGACCCAGTACTTC
v_gene: TRBV7-6; d_gene: TRBD2; j_gene: TRBJ2-1; abundance: -; CDR3aa: CASSLGGRVYEQFF; CDR3nt: TGTGCCAGCAGCTTAGGCGGGAGGGTTTATGAGCAGTTCTTC
v_gene: TRBV6-5; d_gene: -; j_gene: TRBJ1-5; abundance: few; CDR3aa: CASSYSQGHNQPQHF; CDR3nt: TGTGCCAGCAGTTATAGCCAGGGCCACAATCAGCCCCAGCATTTT
v_gene: TRBV20-1; d_gene: TRBD2; j_gene: TRBJ2-7; abundance: few; CDR3aa: CSARGSGLATEQYF; CDR3nt: TGCAGTGCTAGAGGATCGGGACTAGCGACCGAGCAGTACTTC
v_gene: TRBV18; d_gene: TRBD2; j_gene: TRBJ2-3; abundance: few; CDR3aa: CASSPQGLAITDTQYF; CDR3nt: TGTGCCAGCTCACCACAAGGACTAGCGATCACAGATACGCAGTATTTT
v_gene: TRBV7-6; d_gene: -; j_gene: TRBJ1-5; abundance: -; CDR3aa: CASSLMSSAGANQPQHF; CDR3nt: TGTGCCAGCAGCTTAATGTCCTCCGCAGGGGCAAATCAGCCCCAGCATTTT
v_gene: TRBV5-5; d_gene: -; j_gene: TRBJ2-3; abundance: -; CDR3aa: CASSFPTGGSDTQYF; CDR3nt: TGTGCCAGCAGCTTCCCGACAGGCGGGTCAGATACGCAGTATTTT
v_gene: TRBV7-2; d_gene: -; j_gene: TRBJ2-7; abundance: -; CDR3aa: CASSSSSRYEQYF; CDR3nt: TGTGCCAGCAGCTCTAGCTCACGGTACGAGCAGTACTTC
v_gene: TRBV3-1; d_gene: -; j_gene: TRBJ2-7; abundance: -; CDR3aa: CASSQGTVGLYEQYF; CDR3nt: TGTGCCAGCAGCCAAGGGACAGTAGGTCTCTACGAGCAGTACTTC
v_gene: TRBV7-9; d_gene: -; j_gene: TRBJ2-5; abundance: -; CDR3aa: CASSLPSGTQYF; CDR3nt: TGTGCCAGCAGCTTACCAAGCGGGACCCAGTACTTC
v_gene: TRBV20-1; d_gene: -; j_gene: TRBJ1-4; abundance: -; CDR3aa: CSARDWEKLFF; CDR3nt: TGCAGTGCTCGGGACTGGGAAAAACTGTTTTTT
v_gene: TRBV7-8; d_gene: -; j_gene: TRBJ2-5; abundance: -; CDR3aa: CASSLGGGVETQYF; CDR3nt: TGTGCCAGCAGCTTAGGAGGGGGAGTTGAGACCCAGTACTTC
v_gene: TRBV29-1; d_gene: -; j_gene: TRBJ1-5; abundance: few; CDR3aa: CSVVVSPYSNQPQHF; CDR3nt: TGCAGCGTTGTTGTTTCCCCGTATAGCAATCAGCCCCAGCATTTT
v_gene: TRBV4-3; d_gene: -; j_gene: TRBJ2-5; abundance: -; CDR3aa: CASSQDSGFQETQYF; CDR3nt: TGCGCCAGCAGCCAAGATTCGGGGTTCCAGGAGACCCAGTACTTC
v_gene: TRBV5-1; d_gene: -; j_gene: TRBJ1-1; abundance: few; CDR3aa: CASSGNAGYTEAFF; CDR3nt: TGCGCCAGCAGCGGAAACGCAGGGTACACTGAAGCTTTCTTT
v_gene: TRBV5-6; d_gene: -; j_gene: TRBJ2-3; abundance: few; CDR3aa: CASSTVDTQYF; CDR3nt: TGTGCCAGCAGCACCGTAGATACGCAGTATTTT
v_gene: TRBV6-5; d_gene: -; j_gene: TRBJ2-1; abundance: -; CDR3aa: CASSFGAWLNNEQFF; CDR3nt: TGTGCCAGCAGTTTTGGGGCTTGGCTCAACAATGAGCAGTTCTTC
v_gene: TRBV7-9; d_gene: TRBD1; j_gene: TRBJ1-1; abundance: -; CDR3aa: CASSSPDRGHSAFF; CDR3nt: TGTGCCAGCAGCTCCCCGGACAGGGGGCATTCAGCTTTCTTT
v_gene: TRBV12-3/TRBV12-4; d_gene: -; j_gene: TRBJ1-3; abundance: few; CDR3aa: CASSPRSGNTIYF; CDR3nt: TGTGCCAGCAGTCCACGTTCCGGAAACACCATATATTTT
v_gene: TRBV5-1; d_gene: TRBD2; j_gene: TRBJ2-1; abundance: few; CDR3aa: CASSLFSLAGNNEQFF; CDR3nt: TGCGCCAGCAGCTTGTTTTCCCTAGCGGGAAACAATGAGCAGTTCTTC